This paragraph covers one T cell receptor (beta chain) sequence. This CDR3 is built from 17 residues. Germline V gene lookup returns CDR1 LGHNT and CDR2 FRNRAP. The trim removed 0 bases at V and 6 bases at J, leaving 13 bases unmatched. This sample was included in a study of blood T cell repertoires in COVID-19. Clones were read by immunoSEQ multiplex PCR, and TCRdb kept only the in-frame ones, dropping some. The data hold some 200,000 clones, with about nine tenths observed a single time. Grouping used clinical history reported by participants in a survey and questionnaire. V and J are TRBV12-5 and TRBJ1-2, with 7 bases fitting TRBD1. This clonotype was sampled from a woman aged 25 to 45 who had recovered from COVID-19. Sequencing input: PBMCs or T cells enriched from blood (not recorded which). The CDR3 sequence is CASGLVRGTDPWDGYTF. In DNA form, the CDR3 reads TGTGCTAGTGGTTTGGTACGCGGGACAGATCCCTGGGATGGCTACACCTTC.